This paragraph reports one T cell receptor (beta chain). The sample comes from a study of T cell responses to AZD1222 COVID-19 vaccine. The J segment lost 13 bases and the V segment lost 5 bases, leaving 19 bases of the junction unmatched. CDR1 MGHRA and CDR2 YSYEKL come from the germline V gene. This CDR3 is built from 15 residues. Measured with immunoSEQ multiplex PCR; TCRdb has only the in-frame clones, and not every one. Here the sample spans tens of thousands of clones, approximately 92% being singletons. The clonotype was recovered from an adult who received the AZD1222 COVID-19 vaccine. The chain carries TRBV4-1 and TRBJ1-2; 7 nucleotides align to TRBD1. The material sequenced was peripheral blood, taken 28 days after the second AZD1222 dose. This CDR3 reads CASSGASGTVPWCTF. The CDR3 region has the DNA TGCGCCAGCAGCGGGGCAAGCGGGACAGTCCCTTGGTGCACCTTC.